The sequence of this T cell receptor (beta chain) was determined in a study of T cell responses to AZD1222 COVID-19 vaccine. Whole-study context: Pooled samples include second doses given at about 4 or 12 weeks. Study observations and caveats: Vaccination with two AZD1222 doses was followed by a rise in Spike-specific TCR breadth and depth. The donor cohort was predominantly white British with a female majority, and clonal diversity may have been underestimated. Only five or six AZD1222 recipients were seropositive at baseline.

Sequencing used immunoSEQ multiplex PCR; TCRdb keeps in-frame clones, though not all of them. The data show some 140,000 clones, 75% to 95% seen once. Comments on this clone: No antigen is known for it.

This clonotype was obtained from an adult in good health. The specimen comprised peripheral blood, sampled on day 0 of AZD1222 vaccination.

The CDR3 coding sequence is TGCGCCAGCAGCTCCGGACAGGGGGCGTTAGGCACAGATACGCAGTATTTT. Residues: CASSSGQGALGTDTQYF. This chain links TRBV5-1 with TRBJ2-3, with TRBD1 matching 11 bases. CDR1 is SGHRS and CDR2 is YFSETQ in the germline V gene. The CDR3 sequence is 17 residues long. V lost 3 bases to trimming and J lost 1 base; unmatched junction nucleotides: 7.